One and the same sample provided the 2 T cell receptor beta chains below, sequenced in a study of MAIT cells during Salmonella Paratyphi A infection. These receptors have no known antigen. Time point of the sample: before S. Paratyphi A challenge (baseline). MAIT cells were sorted by flow cytometry as Valpha7.2+ CD161+ T cells. In TCRdb, the 5' RACE reads were re-called with MiXCR into one record per CDR3 protein. The table has about 1,500 distinct CDR3 sequences, around half seen once. The study's findings and limits: MAIT cell TRBV usage was oligoclonal, favouring TRBV20 and TRBV6, and apparently unchanged by infection.

The source was MAIT cells from blood, collected at the first sampling point of the challenge study. These receptors were collected from a person between 18 and 75 years old who was deliberately infected with Salmonella Paratyphi A in a paratyphoid fever challenge study.

This clonotype is labeled as medium-sized. The chain links TRBV30 to TRBJ2-2; 7 bases align to TRBD2. Germline lookup yields CDR1 GTSNPN and CDR2 SVGIG (reference sequence). The V and J ends lost 0 bases and 5 bases, in that order; junction bases with no gene match: 6. This CDR3 comprises 15 residues. CDR3 DNA: TGTGCCTGGAGTGTGGCAGGGCGGGAGACCGGGGAGCTGTTTTTT. It specifies CAWSVAGRETGELFF. The full variable domain, rest sourced from reference TRBV30 and TRBJ2-2, is SQTIHQWPATLVQPVGSPLSLECTVEGTSNPNLYWYRQAAGRGLQLLFYSVGIGQISSEVPQNLSASRPQDRQFILSSKKLLLSDSGFYLCAWSVAGRETGELFFGEGSRLTVL.

As concerns this clonotype: The missing conserved phenylalanine or tryptophan at the end of this CDR3 makes a read error likely. It is unclear where the CDR3 begins or ends on the DNA, so no DNA is shown, and the CDR3 is as TCRdb lists it. The rearrangement uses TRBV6-4 and TRBJ2-3; the D call TRBD2 from the table was never checked on the DNA. CDR1 and CDR2 from the germline V gene are MRHNA and SNTAGT. The CDR3 spans 14 residues, counting both ends. CDR3 residues: CASSDGLETDTKYG.